One T cell receptor (beta chain) is described in this entry. The CDR3 loop spans 15 amino acids. Germline values: CDR1 SGDLS, CDR2 YYNGEE. The V and J ends lost 4 bases and 5 bases, in that order; junction bases with no gene match: 8. The table came from immunoSEQ multiplex PCR; TCRdb's copy has only in-frame clones and leaves some out. The sample shows roughly 2.6 million clones, around 94% of them seen only once. This sample is part of a study of shared clonotypes between healthy human individuals. V and J are TRBV9 and TRBJ2-1; 8 nucleotides align to TRBD2. Sequenced input: naive CD4+ T cells sorted from blood. Sample subset: CD45RA+ positively selected. The clonotype originates from a man between 18 and 35 years old in good health. The DNA of the CDR3 is TGTGCCAGCAGCCTGACTAGCGAGTCGAACAATGAGCAGTTCTTC. Translating gives CASSLTSESNNEQFF.